One sample yielded the 24 T cell receptor beta chains listed below, sequenced in a study of shared clonotypes between healthy human individuals. This table comes from immunoSEQ multiplex PCR, and its TCRdb copy is limited to in-frame clones, with some not included. Of about 1 million clones in the sample, 60% to 80% are singletons; the top ten hold around 1.5%. Input material: memory CD4+ T cells sorted from blood. Regarding subset: CD45RA-negative fraction. Receptors were obtained from a young man in good health.

This clone has a handful of counts. V and J are TRBV5-6 and TRBJ2-7; tentatively, D is TRBD2 (6 bases). Between the trimmed V and J ends, which lost 0 bases and 2 bases, there was a span of 15 bases. The CDR3 runs to 16 residues. Germline CDR1 SGHDT, CDR2 YYEEEE. CDR3 sequence (DNA): TGTGCCAGCAGCTTGGCCTTTCCTGGCGGGGCCTACGAGCAGTACTTC. Protein sequence: CASSLAFPGGAYEQYF.

The chain has TRBV10-3 and TRBJ1-6; 7 bases line up with TRBD1. Per the germline V gene, CDR1 is ENHRY and CDR2 is SYGVKD. The CDR3 runs 14 residues. The V gene end was trimmed by 6 bases and the J gene end by 7 bases; junction bases not matched to a gene: 6. CDR3 nucleotide sequence: TGTGCCATCAGCCAGACAGGGAGCAATTCACCCCTCCACTTT. It codes for CAISQTGSNSPLHF.

Only one count was recorded for this clone. A read error is possible here, since a much larger clone lies one base away. For the CDR3, the DNA is TGTGCCTGCGGACAGGGGGCTGGAAACACCATATATTTT. It specifies CACGQGAGNTIYF. V and J are TRBV30 and TRBJ1-3, with 10 bases fitting TRBD1. The CDR3 totals 13 residues. Trimming at V came to 6 bases and at J to 2 bases, leaving 1 base not matched to a gene. Germline assignment: CDR1 GTSNPN and CDR2 SVGIG (reference sequence).

The chain combines TRBV14 with TRBJ1-3, with D possibly matching TRBD1 (5 bases). The ends were cut back, 8 bases at V and 0 bases at J, with 8 bases in the middle. Looked up from germline, CDR1 is SGHDN and CDR2 is FVKESK. CDR3 size: 13 residues. Written as DNA, the CDR3 is TGTGCCAGCCACCAGGGCTCTGGAAACACCATATATTTT. Encoded protein: CASHQGSGNTIYF.

On this clone itself: Just one base apart from a much larger clone, this may be a read error. This chain connects TRBV5-8 to TRBJ1-5; TRBD1 might be the D (5 bases). V dropped 4 bases and J dropped 4 bases, with 9 bases sitting between them. The germline V gene encodes CDR1 SGHTS and CDR2 YDEGEE. The CDR3 is 13 amino acids. DNA of the CDR3: TGTGCCAGCAGCCTGGGGCAAAATCAGCCCCAGCATTTT. This sequence encodes CASSLGQNQPQHF.

The V call is TRBV10-3, the J call TRBJ1-4; perhaps TRBD1 as D (5 bases). Germline CDR1 reads ENHRY; CDR2 reads SYGVKD. This CDR3 is 13 amino acids long. The V end was cut by 6 bases, the J end by 4 bases, with 9 bases between. The CDR3 spells CAIRGRVNEKLFF. The CDR3 nucleotides read TGTGCCATCAGAGGCAGGGTTAATGAAAAACTGTTTTTT.

Only a few counts were recorded for this clone. The V and J genes are TRBV6-1 and TRBJ1-5; D is possibly TRBD1 (5 bases). The CDR3 has 15 residues. The germline CDR1 and CDR2 sequences are MNHNS and SASEGT. Trimming took 6 bases from V and 0 from J, leaving 12 bases between them. This CDR3 reads CASSLTGSSNQPQHF. CDR3 coding DNA: TGTGCCAGCAGCCTAACAGGTAGTAGCAATCAGCCCCAGCATTTT.

This clone was observed a handful of times. The chain is built from TRBV10-1 and TRBJ2-3, with D possibly TRBD2 on 5 matching bases. Germline V gives CDR1 WNHNN, CDR2 SYGVQD (reference sequence). The CDR3 has 15 residues. The V gene lost 1 base and the J gene lost 0 bases, with 8 bases spanning the gap. The CDR3 DNA is TGCGCCAGCAGTGAGTTTGGCGGGAGCACAGATACGCAGTATTTT. Translated, it gives CASSEFGGSTDTQYF.

The rearrangement uses TRBV5-4 and TRBJ2-5; D may be TRBD1 (6 bases). V lost 0 bases and J lost 2, with 17 bases in between. This CDR3 contains 17 residues. Germline V lookup: CDR1 SGHNT, CDR2 YYREEE (reference sequence). DNA for the CDR3: TGTGCCAGCAGCTTGGAACAGGGACCGGGACAACAAGAGACCCAGTACTTC. The encoded protein is CASSLEQGPGQQETQYF.

This chain links TRBV18 with TRBJ1-1; D possibly corresponds to TRBD1 (6 bases). Germline V gene lookup returns CDR1 KGHSH and CDR2 LQKENI. This CDR3 is 14 amino acids long. Trimming pared 4 bases from V and 2 bases from J, leaving 11 bases between. CDR3 DNA: TGTGCCAGCTCACTATTACAGGGAAACACTGAAGCTTTCTTT. Protein sequence: CASSLLQGNTEAFF.

This chain connects TRBV5-5 to TRBJ2-1; no definite D call. V was pared by 1 base and J by 2 bases, with 7 bases between. CDR3 length: 14 amino acids. Germline lookup yields CDR1 SGHKS and CDR2 YYEKEE (reference sequence). The CDR3 DNA follows: TGTGCCAGCAGCTTGAGAGAACCCTACAATGAGCAGTTCTTC. It is translated as CASSLREPYNEQFF.

V usage is TRBV18 and J usage is TRBJ1-3; D ambiguous. V dropped 5 bases and J dropped 0 bases, with 14 bases sitting between them. CDR1 KGHSH and CDR2 LQKENI come from the germline V gene. This CDR3 has 16 residues. CDR3 nucleotide sequence: TGTGCCAGCTCAGAATCAGCGGGGAGCTCTGGAAACACCATATATTTT. Protein product: CASSESAGSSGNTIYF.

The CDR3 protein is CAWDGGRLDEQFF. In DNA form, the CDR3 reads TGTGCCTGGGACGGGGGGCGCCTGGATGAGCAGTTCTTC. The J gene is TRBJ2-1, the V gene TRBV30; TRBD2 is a possible D gene (7 bases). Trimming removed 5 bases from V and 8 bases from J, with 16 bases in between. Germline values: CDR1 GTSNPN, CDR2 SVGIG (reference sequence). This CDR3 is 13 amino acids long.

V and J are TRBV19 and TRBJ2-3, with 7 bases matching TRBD1. The CDR3 length is 14 residues. After removal of 4 bases from V and 4 bases from J, the junction contained 5 bases not matched to a gene. The germline V gene encodes CDR1 LNHDA and CDR2 SQIVND (reference sequence). The DNA for the CDR3 is TGTGCCAGTAGTAACATACAGGGGCCAGATACGCAGTATTTT. Residues: CASSNIQGPDTQYF.

Points on this clone: Additional DNA sequences in this sample encode the identical CDR3. CDR3 region: CSVDRGGETQYF. The DNA for the CDR3 is TGCAGCGTAGACAGGGGGGGAGAGACCCAGTACTTC. This sequence joins TRBV29-1 and TRBJ2-5, with 9 bases lining up with TRBD1. The trim removed 6 bases at V and 4 bases at J, leaving 3 bases unmatched. In germline, CDR1 is SQVTM, CDR2 ANQGSEA. The CDR3 spans 12 residues. Looking up the rest from reference TRBV29-1 and TRBJ2-5 gives the full variable domain: SAVISQKPSRDICQRGTSLTIQCQVDSQVTMMFWYRQQPGQSLTLIATANQGSEATYESGFVIDKFPISRPNLTFSTLTVSNMSPEDSSIYLCSVDRGGETQYFGPGTRLLVL.

A few counts support this clone. V gene TRBV19 combines with J gene TRBJ1-4, with a possible D match to TRBD1 (5 bases). V lost 5 bases to trimming and J lost 4 bases, with 17 bases between them. The CDR3 extends over 16 amino acids. Germline V lookup: CDR1 LNHDA, CDR2 SQIVND (reference sequence). The CDR3 sequence is CASSPETAYINEKLFF. In nucleotides, the CDR3 is TGTGCCAGTAGTCCTGAGACAGCCTATATTAATGAAAAACTGTTTTTT.

This chain joins TRBV6-6 and TRBJ1-2, with D uncertain. Trimming pared 0 bases from V and 1 base from J, leaving 12 bases between. The germline gives CDR1 MNHNY, CDR2 SVGAGI (reference sequence). CDR3 length: 16 amino acids. CDR3 DNA: TGTGCCAGCAGTTACTCGAATCCGGGGAATAACTATGGCTACACCTTC. It translates to CASSYSNPGNNYGYTF.

The chain employs TRBV19 and TRBJ2-1, with D perhaps matching TRBD2 (6 bases). Germline V gene sequence: CDR1 LNHDA, CDR2 SQIVND (reference sequence). V lost 6 bases and J 5 bases, leaving 8 bases between the germline ends. The CDR3 totals 12 residues. The DNA for the CDR3 is TGTGCCAGTAGGCGGGGAAACAATGAGCAGTTCTTC. Protein product: CASRRGNNEQFF.

This clone has a single count. V usage is TRBV7-9 and J usage is TRBJ1-5; tentative D call: TRBD1 (6 bases). This CDR3 is built from 15 residues. Germline V gene data show CDR1 as SEHNR and CDR2 as FQNEAQ (reference sequence). Trimming left V 5 bases short and J 12 bases short, with 23 bases between. The CDR3 bases are TGTGCCAGCAGCAATAGTGGGGGCTCTGCCGGCCTCCAGCATTTT. It translates to CASSNSGGSAGLQHF.

This clone was counted a single time. The chain carries TRBV29-1 and TRBJ2-7; D may be TRBD2 (6 bases). Trimming took 4 bases from V and 6 from J, leaving 10 bases between them. Germline assignment: CDR1 SQVTM and CDR2 ANQGSEA. The CDR3 extends over 11 amino acids. Here the CDR3 reads CSVGGNVEQYF. CDR3 bases: TGCAGCGTTGGCGGGAATGTCGAGCAGTACTTC.

The count of this clone is one. This sample includes further DNA sequences coding for the same CDR3. The V and J genes are TRBV2 and TRBJ2-5; D is ambiguous. Trimming took off 3 bases at V and 4 bases at J, with 6 bases between the two ends. Germline assignment: CDR1 SNHLY and CDR2 FYNNEI. This CDR3 contains 12 residues. The CDR3 sequence: CASSDLGETQYF. CDR3 bases: TGTGCCAGCAGTGACCTCGGAGAGACCCAGTACTTC.

CDR3 loop: CASSPESGGGRGSKNIQYF. The CDR3 nucleotides read TGCGCCAGCAGCCCGGAGAGCGGTGGGGGGAGAGGGTCCAAAAACATTCAGTACTTC. The rearrangement links TRBV5-1 to TRBJ2-4, with D perhaps matching TRBD2 (6 bases). Germline assignment: CDR1 SGHRS and CDR2 YFSETQ. V lost 4 bases, J lost 2 bases, and 25 bases lay in between. The CDR3 has 19 amino acids.

This chain connects TRBV28 to TRBJ1-2; 7 positions agree with TRBD1. The CDR3 is 14 amino acids. The J segment lost 2 bases and the V segment lost 3 bases, leaving 3 bases of the junction unmatched. Germline V gene data show CDR1 as MDHEN and CDR2 as SYDVKM. The DNA for the CDR3 is TGTGCCAGCAGTTTCCCAGGGGGAAACTATGGCTACACCTTC. Its translation: CASSFPGGNYGYTF.

The chain combines TRBV4-1 with TRBJ2-3, with 9 bases identical to TRBD1. With V trimmed by 1 base and J by 4 bases, 9 bases remained unmatched. Germline V lookup: CDR1 MGHRA, CDR2 YSYEKL. This CDR3 has 17 amino acids. In DNA, the CDR3 is TGCGCCAGCAGCCAAGTGACCCCGGGACAGGGACCAGATACGCAGTATTTT. It translates to CASSQVTPGQGPDTQYF.